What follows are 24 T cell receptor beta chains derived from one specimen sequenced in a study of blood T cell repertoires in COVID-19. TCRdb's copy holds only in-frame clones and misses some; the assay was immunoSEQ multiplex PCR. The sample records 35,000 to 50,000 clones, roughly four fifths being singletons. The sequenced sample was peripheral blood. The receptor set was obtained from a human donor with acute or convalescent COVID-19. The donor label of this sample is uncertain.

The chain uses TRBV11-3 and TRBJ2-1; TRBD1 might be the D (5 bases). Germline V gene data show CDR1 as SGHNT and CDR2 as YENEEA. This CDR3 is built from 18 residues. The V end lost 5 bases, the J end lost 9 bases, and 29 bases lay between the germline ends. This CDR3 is CASSNTQRWQGFLAEQFF. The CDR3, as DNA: TGTGCCAGCAGCAATACCCAAAGGTGGCAGGGTTTTTTGGCTGAGCAGTTCTTC.

CDR3 residues: CASSPQVMNTEAFF. DNA of the CDR3: TGTGCCAGCAGTCCCCAGGTTATGAACACTGAAGCTTTCTTT. The V gene is TRBV27, the J gene TRBJ1-1; D is undetermined. The CDR3 length is 14 residues. With 5 bases removed from V and 0 bases from J, the gap between germline ends came to 10 bases. Germline CDR1 and CDR2: MNHEY and SMNVEV (reference sequence).

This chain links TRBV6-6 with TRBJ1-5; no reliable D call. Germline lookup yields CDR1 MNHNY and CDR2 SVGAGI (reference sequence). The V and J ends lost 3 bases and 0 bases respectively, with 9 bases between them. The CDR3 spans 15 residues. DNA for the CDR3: TGTGCCAGCAGTTATACTAGATATAGCAATCAGCCCCAGCATTTT. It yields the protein CASSYTRYSNQPQHF.

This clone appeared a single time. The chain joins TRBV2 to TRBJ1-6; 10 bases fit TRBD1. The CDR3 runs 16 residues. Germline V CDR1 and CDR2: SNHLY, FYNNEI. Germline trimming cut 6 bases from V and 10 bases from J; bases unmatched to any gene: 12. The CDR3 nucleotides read TGTGCCAGCAGCACCGTAACCGGGACAGGGGACTCACCCCTCCACTTT. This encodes CASSTVTGTGDSPLHF.

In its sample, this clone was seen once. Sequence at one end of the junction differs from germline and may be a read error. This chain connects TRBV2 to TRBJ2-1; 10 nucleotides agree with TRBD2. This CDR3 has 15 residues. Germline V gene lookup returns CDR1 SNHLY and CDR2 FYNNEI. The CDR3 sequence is CASSEALRLAGGVVF. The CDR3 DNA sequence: TGTGCCAGCAGTGAAGCGCTTCGACTAGCGGGCGGGGTGGTCTTC.

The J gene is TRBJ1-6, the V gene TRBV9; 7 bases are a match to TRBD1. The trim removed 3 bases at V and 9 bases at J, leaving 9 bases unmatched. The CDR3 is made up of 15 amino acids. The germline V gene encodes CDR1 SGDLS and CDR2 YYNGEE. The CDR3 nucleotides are TGTGCCAGCAGCGGCGGAGAGGGGGCGAGTTCACCCCTCCACTTT. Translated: CASSGGEGASSPLHF.

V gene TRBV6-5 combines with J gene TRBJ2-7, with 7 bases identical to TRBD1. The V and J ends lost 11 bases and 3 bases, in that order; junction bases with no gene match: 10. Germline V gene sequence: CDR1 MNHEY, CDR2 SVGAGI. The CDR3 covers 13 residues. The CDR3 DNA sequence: TGTGCCGTGCGTGGGACAGTCCGCTACGAGCAGTACTTC. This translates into CAVRGTVRYEQYF.

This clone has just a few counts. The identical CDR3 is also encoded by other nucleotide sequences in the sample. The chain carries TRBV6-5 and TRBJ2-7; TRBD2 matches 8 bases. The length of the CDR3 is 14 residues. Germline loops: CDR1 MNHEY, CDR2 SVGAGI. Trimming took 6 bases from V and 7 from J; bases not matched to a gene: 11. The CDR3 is CASSPGLAGGEQYF. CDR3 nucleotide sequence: TGTGCCAGCAGCCCCGGACTAGCCGGAGGGGAGCAGTACTTC.

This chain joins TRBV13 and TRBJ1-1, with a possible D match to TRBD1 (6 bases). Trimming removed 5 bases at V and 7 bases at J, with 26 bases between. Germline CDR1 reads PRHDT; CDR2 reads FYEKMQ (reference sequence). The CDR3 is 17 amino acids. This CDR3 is CASSPRGFSGQGYEAFF. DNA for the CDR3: TGTGCCAGCAGCCCTAGGGGTTTCTCCGGGCAGGGGTATGAAGCTTTCTTT. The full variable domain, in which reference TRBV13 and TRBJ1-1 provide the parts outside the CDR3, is AAGVIQSPRHLIKEKRETATLKCYPIPRHDTVYWYQQGPGQDPQFLISFYEKMQSDKGSIPDRFSAQQFSDYHSELNMSSLELGDSALYFCASSPRGFSGQGYEAFFGQGTRLTVV.

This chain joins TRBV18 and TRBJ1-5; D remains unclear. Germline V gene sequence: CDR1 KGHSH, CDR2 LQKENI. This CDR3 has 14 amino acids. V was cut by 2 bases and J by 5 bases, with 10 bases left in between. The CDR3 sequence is CASSPFPSDQPQHF. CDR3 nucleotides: TGTGCCAGCTCACCATTCCCATCGGATCAGCCCCAGCATTTT.

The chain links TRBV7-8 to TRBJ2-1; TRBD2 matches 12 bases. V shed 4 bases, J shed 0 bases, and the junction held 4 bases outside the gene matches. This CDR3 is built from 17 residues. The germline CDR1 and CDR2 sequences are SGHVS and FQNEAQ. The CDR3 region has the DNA TGTGCCAGCAGCTCCACGGGACTAGCGGGCTCCTACAATGAGCAGTTCTTC. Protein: CASSSTGLAGSYNEQFF.

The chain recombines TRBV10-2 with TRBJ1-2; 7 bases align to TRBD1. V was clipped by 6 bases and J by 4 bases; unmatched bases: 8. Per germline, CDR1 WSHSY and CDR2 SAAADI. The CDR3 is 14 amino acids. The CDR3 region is CASSLDRDLYGYTF. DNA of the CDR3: TGCGCCAGCAGCCTTGACAGGGATCTCTATGGCTACACCTTC.

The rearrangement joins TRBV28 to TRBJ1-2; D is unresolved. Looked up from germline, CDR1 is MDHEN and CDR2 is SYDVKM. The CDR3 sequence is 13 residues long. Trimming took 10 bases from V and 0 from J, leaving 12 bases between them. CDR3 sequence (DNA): TGTGCCACACAGATACTAGCTAACTATGGCTACACCTTC. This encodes CATQILANYGYTF.

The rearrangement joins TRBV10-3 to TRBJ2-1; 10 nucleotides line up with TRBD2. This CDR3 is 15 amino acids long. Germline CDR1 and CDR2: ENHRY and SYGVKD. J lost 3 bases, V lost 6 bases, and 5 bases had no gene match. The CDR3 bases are TGTGCCATCAGGGAGCGGGGGGGCCTCTACAATGAGCAGTTCTTC. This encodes CAIRERGGLYNEQFF.

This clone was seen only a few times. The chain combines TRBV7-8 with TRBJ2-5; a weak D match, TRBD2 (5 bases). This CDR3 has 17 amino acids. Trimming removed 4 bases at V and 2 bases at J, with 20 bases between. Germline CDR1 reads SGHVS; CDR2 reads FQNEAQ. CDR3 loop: CASSSLRTAGLQETQYF. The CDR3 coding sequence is TGTGCCAGCAGCTCCCTGAGGACCGCGGGCTTACAAGAGACCCAGTACTTC.

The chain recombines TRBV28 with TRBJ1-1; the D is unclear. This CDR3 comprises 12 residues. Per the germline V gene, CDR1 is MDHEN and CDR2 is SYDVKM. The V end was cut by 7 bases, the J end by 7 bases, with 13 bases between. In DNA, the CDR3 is TGTGCCAGCACTCGAGGCGGATTTGAAGCTTTCTTT. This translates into CASTRGGFEAFF.

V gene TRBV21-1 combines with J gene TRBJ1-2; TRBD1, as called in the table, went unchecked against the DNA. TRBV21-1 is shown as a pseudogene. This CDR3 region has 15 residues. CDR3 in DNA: TGTGCCAGCCAACGGACCGGGGACAGGGACGGTCGCTACACCTTC. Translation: CASQRTGDRDGRYTF.

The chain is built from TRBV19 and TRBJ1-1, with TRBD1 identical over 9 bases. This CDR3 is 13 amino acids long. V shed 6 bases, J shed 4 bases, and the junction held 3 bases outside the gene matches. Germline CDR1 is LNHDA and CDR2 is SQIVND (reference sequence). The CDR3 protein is CASRQGAGTEAFF. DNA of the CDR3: TGTGCCAGTAGACAGGGGGCGGGCACTGAAGCTTTCTTT.

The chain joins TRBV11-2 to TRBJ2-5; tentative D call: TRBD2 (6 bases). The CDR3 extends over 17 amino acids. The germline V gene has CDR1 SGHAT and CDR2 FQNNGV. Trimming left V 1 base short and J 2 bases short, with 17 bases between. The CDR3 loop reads CASSLGRDLVWQETQYF. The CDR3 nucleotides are TGTGCCAGCAGCTTAGGCCGGGACTTAGTTTGGCAAGAGACCCAGTACTTC.

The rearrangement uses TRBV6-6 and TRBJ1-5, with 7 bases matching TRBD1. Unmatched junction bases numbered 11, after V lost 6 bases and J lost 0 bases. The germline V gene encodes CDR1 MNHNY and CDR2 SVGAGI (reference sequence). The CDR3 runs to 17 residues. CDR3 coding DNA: TGTGCCAGCAGCCGATTACAGGGGATGATTAGCAATCAGCCCCAGCATTTT. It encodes CASSRLQGMISNQPQHF.

The CDR3 region is CASSAVGNEKLFF. The CDR3 DNA is TGTGCCAGCTCCGCTGTCGGGAATGAAAAACTGTTTTTT. The rearrangement uses TRBV6-5 and TRBJ1-4; D is undetermined. The CDR3 is 13 amino acids. The germline gives CDR1 MNHEY, CDR2 SVGAGI. The V gene lost 8 bases and the J gene lost 5 bases, with 12 bases spanning the gap.

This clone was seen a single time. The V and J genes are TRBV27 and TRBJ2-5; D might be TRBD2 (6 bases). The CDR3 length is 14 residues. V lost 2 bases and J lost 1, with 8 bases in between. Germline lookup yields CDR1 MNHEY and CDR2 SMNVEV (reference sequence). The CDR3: CASSLLATQETQYF. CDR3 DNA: TGTGCCAGCAGTTTACTAGCGACCCAAGAGACCCAGTACTTC.

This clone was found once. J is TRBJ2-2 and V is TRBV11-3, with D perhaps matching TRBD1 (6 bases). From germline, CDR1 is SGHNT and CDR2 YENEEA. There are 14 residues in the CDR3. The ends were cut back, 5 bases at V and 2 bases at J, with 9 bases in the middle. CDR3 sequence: CASSRDINTGELFF. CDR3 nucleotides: TGTGCCAGCAGCCGGGACATCAACACCGGGGAGCTGTTTTTT. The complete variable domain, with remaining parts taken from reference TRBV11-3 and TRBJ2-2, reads EAGVVQSPRYKIIEKKQPVAFWCNPISGHNTLYWYLQNLGQGPELLIRYENEEAVDDSQLPKDRFSAERLKGVDSTLKIQPAELGDSAVYLCASSRDINTGELFFGEGSRLTVL.

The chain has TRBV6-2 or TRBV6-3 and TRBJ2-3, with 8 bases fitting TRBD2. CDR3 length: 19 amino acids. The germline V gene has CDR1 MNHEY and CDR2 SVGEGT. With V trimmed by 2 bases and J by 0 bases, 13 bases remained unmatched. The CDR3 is CASSYPLSGRVSSTDTQYF. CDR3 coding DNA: TGTGCCAGCAGTTACCCCCTAAGCGGGAGAGTTTCTAGCACAGATACGCAGTATTTT.